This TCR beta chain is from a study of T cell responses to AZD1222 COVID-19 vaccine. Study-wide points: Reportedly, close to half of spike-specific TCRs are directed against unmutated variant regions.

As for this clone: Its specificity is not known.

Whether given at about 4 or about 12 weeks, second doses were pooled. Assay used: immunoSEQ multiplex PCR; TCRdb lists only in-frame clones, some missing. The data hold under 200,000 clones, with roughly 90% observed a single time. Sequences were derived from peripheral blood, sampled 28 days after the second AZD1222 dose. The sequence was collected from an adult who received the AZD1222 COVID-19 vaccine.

The CDR3 loop is CASTAYPDTQYF. CDR3 sequence (DNA): TGTGCCAGCACCGCCTACCCAGATACGCAGTATTTT. V and J are TRBV6-5 and TRBJ2-3; D uncertain. Trimming pared 7 bases from V and 4 bases from J, leaving 9 bases between. This CDR3 has 12 residues. Germline V gene data show CDR1 as MNHEY and CDR2 as SVGAGI.